A single sample is the source of the 13 T cell receptor beta chains below, sequenced in a study of blood T cells in healthy people across ages (dated by TCRdb to between 2014 and 2016). Library method: 5' RACE. The instrument was an Illumina HiSeq 2500. The second PCR ran for about 6 to 12 cycles and used a J-beta primer mix along with a sample-barcoded 5' primer. Clones were called with MiXCR by TCRdb after fastp trimmed the public reads at Q25, and only in-frame beta chains were retained. One record per CDR3 amino acid sequence lists the most common genes and DNA. This sample comprises hundreds of thousands of distinct CDR3 sequences, about 26% of them detected only once. The top ten clonotypes cover approximately 3.6% of the sample. These data are also associated with another study on T cells of mothers and their children.

The specimen was blood. Receptors originate from a boy between 2 and 15 years old in good health.

The chain is built from TRBV9 and TRBJ2-5; 14 bases align to TRBD2. Matching the DNA end better, TRBJ2-1 makes the J call doubtful. Germline V gene lookup returns CDR1 SGDLS and CDR2 YYNGEE. This CDR3 is 19 amino acids long. CDR3 protein: CASSGRQQPGLAGENEQFF. The CDR3 DNA is TGTGCCAGCAGCGGAAGACAGCAACCGGGACTAGCGGGAGAAAATGAGCAGTTCTTC.

This clonotype appeared a few times. The chain couples TRBV20-1 to TRBJ1-1; D remains ambiguous. V lost 4 bases, J lost 7 bases, and 10 bases lay in between. Germline values: CDR1 DFQATT, CDR2 SNEGSKA (reference sequence). The CDR3 covers 11 residues. The CDR3: CSAMFLLEAFF. The CDR3 DNA is TGCAGTGCTATGTTTCTCCTTGAAGCTTTCTTT.

In its sample, this clonotype was seen a few times. The chain carries TRBV20-1 and TRBJ2-3; D ambiguous. The length of the CDR3 is 14 residues. The V gene's germline CDR1 is DFQATT and CDR2 SNEGSKA (reference sequence). Trimming pared 5 bases from V and 0 bases from J, leaving 12 bases between. DNA of the CDR3: TGCAGTGCTCCCGACTTCTTTAGCACAGATACGCAGTATTTT. It specifies CSAPDFFSTDTQYF.

The gene calls are TRBV6-2 or TRBV6-3 and TRBJ1-2; no reliable D call. Trimming removed 0 bases from V and 4 bases from J, with 15 bases in between. This CDR3 contains 16 residues. Germline loops: CDR1 MNHEY, CDR2 SVGEGT. CDR3 bases: TGTGCCAGCAGTTACTCGACGGACGACGGCTTCTATGGCTACACCTTC. It codes for CASSYSTDDGFYGYTF.

The chain uses TRBV5-1 and TRBJ1-4; perhaps TRBD1 as D (5 bases). Between the trimmed V and J ends, which lost 4 bases and 3 bases, there was a span of 10 bases. This CDR3 has 14 amino acids. Germline V gene lookup returns CDR1 SGHRS and CDR2 YFSETQ. CDR3 protein: CASSPWDANEKLFF. In DNA, the CDR3 is TGCGCCAGCAGCCCCTGGGACGCTAATGAAAAACTGTTTTTT.

The chain joins TRBV27 to TRBJ2-3; D remains unclear. Per germline, CDR1 MNHEY and CDR2 SMNVEV (reference sequence). V lost 6 bases to trimming and J lost 4 bases, with 5 bases between them. The CDR3 loop spans 11 amino acids. Here the CDR3 reads CASRTPDTQYF. CDR3 nucleotide sequence: TGTGCCAGCAGAACACCAGATACGCAGTATTTT.

A few counts support this clonotype. The rearrangement joins TRBV19 to TRBJ1-2, with D tentatively TRBD1 (6 bases). The V end lost 6 bases, the J end lost 4 bases, and 15 bases lay between the germline ends. Germline lookup yields CDR1 LNHDA and CDR2 SQIVND (reference sequence). CDR3 length equals 14 residues. The CDR3 is CASRTTGSVYGYTF. Written as DNA, the CDR3 is TGTGCCAGTAGGACGACAGGCTCTGTCTATGGCTACACCTTC.

This clonotype was counted a few times. The V call is TRBV10-3, the J call TRBJ1-6; no definite D call. The CDR3 length is 16 residues. V was cut by 0 bases and J by 8 bases, with 14 bases left in between. From germline, CDR1 is ENHRY and CDR2 SYGVKD. CDR3 in DNA: TGTGCCATCAGTGAGTCTTACACGAGGGAAGATTCACCCCTCCACTTT. Protein product: CAISESYTREDSPLHF.

The chain uses TRBV3-1 and TRBJ1-6; D is unclear. This CDR3 spans 16 amino acids. Trimming pared 1 base from V and 0 bases from J, leaving 7 bases between. The germline V gene has CDR1 LGHDT and CDR2 YNNKEL (reference sequence). CDR3 sequence reads: CASSQVASSYNSPLHF. In nucleotides, the CDR3 is TGTGCCAGCAGCCAAGTGGCCAGCTCCTATAATTCACCCCTCCACTTT. The complete variable domain, with remaining parts taken from reference TRBV3-1 and TRBJ1-6, reads DTAVSQTPKYLVTQMGNDKSIKCEQNLGHDTMYWYKQDSKKFLKIMFSYNNKELIINETVPNRFSPKSPDKAHLNLHINSLELGDSAVYFCASSQVASSYNSPLHFGNGTRLTVT.

As regards this clonotype: This clone may be a read error of a much larger clone one base away. The chain uses TRBV5-1 and TRBJ2-5; D remains ambiguous. Judging by the DNA end, TRBJ2-1 fits better; the J call may be wrong. This CDR3 comprises 15 residues. Germline loops: CDR1 SGHRS, CDR2 YFSETQ. This CDR3 reads CASSLTTSRYKEQFF. CDR3 in DNA: TGCGCCAGCAGTCTTACTACCTCACGATACAAAGAGCAGTTCTTC.

Worth noting for this clonotype: The junction departs from germline at one end; a sequencing error may be responsible. The V call is TRBV9, the J call TRBJ2-2, with TRBD1 matching over 8 bases. CDR1 and CDR2 from the germline V gene are SGDLS and YYNGEE. The CDR3 consists of 16 residues. CDR3 amino acids: CDSSAKTGEGTGELFF. The CDR3, as DNA: TGTGACAGCAGCGCCAAGACAGGGGAAGGGACCGGGGAGCTGTTTTTT.

This sequence joins TRBV13 and TRBJ2-1; 11 positions agree with TRBD2. V shed 0 bases and J 4 bases; nucleotides not matched to a gene: 5. There are 17 residues in the CDR3. Germline-derived CDR1 and CDR2 are PRHDT and FYEKMQ (reference sequence). The CDR3 bases are TGTGCCAGCAGCTTAGGCCTGGGACTAGCGGTATACAATGAGCAGTTCTTC. It is translated as CASSLGLGLAVYNEQFF.

The chain employs TRBV6-4 and TRBJ2-1; 9 nucleotides line up with TRBD1. TRBJ2-7 explains the end of the DNA better; the J call may be wrong. CDR1 is MRHNA and CDR2 is SNTAGT in the germline V gene. The CDR3 sequence is 14 residues long. In nucleotides, the CDR3 is TGTGCCAGCAGAAACAGGGGGCGACCCTACGAGCAGTACTTC. It codes for CASRNRGRPYEQYF.